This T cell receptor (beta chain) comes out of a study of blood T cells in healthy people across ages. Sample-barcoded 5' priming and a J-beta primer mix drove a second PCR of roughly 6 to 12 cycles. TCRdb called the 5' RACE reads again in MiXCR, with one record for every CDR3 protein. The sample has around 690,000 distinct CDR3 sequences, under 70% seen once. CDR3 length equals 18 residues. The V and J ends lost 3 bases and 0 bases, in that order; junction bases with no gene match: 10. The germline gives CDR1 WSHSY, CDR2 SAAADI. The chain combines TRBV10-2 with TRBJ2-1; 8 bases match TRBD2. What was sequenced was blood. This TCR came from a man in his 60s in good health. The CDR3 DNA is TGCGCCAGCAGTGACCATCCGACCGGGACTAGCTCCTACAATGAGCAGTTCTTC. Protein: CASSDHPTGTSSYNEQFF.